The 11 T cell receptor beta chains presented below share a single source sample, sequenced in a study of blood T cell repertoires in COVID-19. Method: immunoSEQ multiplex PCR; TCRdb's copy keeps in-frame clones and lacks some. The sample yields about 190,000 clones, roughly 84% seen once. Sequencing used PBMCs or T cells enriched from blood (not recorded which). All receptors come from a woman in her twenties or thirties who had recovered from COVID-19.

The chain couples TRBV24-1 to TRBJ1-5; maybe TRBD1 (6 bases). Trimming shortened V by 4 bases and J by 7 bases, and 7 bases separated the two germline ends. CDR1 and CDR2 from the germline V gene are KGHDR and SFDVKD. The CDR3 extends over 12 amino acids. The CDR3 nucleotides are TGTGCCACCAGTGAGGGGGCCCAGCCCCAGCATTTT. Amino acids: CATSEGAQPQHF.

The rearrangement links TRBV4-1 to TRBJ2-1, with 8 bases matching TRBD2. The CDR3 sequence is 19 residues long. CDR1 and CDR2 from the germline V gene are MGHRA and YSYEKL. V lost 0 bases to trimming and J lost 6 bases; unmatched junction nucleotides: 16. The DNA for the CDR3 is TGCGCCAGCAGCCAAGAAATGGGGAGCGAGGGACTAGTTTCCAATGAGCAGTTCTTC. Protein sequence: CASSQEMGSEGLVSNEQFF.

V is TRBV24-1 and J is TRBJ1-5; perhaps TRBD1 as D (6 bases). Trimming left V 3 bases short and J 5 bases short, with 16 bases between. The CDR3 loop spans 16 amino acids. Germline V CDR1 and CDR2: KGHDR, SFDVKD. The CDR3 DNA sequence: TGTGCCACCAGTGATCCATTACAGGGAGCACATCAGCCCCAGCATTTT. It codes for CATSDPLQGAHQPQHF.

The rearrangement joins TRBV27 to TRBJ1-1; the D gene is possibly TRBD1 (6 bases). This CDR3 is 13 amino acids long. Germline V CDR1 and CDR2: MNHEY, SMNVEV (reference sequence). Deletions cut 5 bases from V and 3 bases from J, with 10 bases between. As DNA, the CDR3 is TGTGCCAGCAGTCCCGGGACACACACTGAAGCTTTCTTT. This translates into CASSPGTHTEAFF.

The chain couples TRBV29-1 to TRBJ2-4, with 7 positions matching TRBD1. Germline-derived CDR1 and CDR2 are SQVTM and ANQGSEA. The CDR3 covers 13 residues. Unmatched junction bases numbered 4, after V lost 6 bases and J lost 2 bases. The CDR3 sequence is CSVVGGTKNIQYF. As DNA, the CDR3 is TGCAGCGTCGTAGGGGGCACCAAAAACATTCAGTACTTC.

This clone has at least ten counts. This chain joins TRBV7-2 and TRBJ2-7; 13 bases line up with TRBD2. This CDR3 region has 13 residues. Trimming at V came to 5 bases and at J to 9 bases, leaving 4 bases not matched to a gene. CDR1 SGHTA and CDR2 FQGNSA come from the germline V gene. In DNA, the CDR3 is TGTGCCAGCAGCCAGGGACTAGCGGGGACGCAGTACGTC. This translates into CASSQGLAGTQYV.

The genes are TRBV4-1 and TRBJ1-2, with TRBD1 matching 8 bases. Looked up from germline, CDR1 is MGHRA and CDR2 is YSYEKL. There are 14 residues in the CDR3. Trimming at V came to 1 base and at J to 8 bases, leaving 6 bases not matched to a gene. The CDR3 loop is CASSQAWTGPGYTF. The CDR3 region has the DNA TGCGCCAGCAGCCAAGCCTGGACAGGGCCCGGCTACACCTTC.

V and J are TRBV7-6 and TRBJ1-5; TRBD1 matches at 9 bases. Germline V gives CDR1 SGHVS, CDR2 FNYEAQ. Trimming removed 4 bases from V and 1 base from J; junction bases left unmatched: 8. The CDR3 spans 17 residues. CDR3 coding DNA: TGTGCCAGCAGCTCGAGGGGACAGGGAAAGAGCAATCAGCCCCAGCATTTT. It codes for CASSSRGQGKSNQPQHF.

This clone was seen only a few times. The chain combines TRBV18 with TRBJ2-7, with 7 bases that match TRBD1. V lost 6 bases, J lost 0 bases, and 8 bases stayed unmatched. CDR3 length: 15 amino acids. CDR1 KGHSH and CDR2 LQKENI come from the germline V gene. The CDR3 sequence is CASSPRQGSSYEQYF. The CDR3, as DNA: TGTGCCAGCTCTCCTCGACAGGGAAGCTCCTACGAGCAGTACTTC. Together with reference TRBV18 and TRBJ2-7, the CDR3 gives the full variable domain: NAGVMQNPRHLVRRRGQEARLRCSPMKGHSHVYWYRQLPEEGLKFMVYLQKENIIDESGMPKERFSAEFPKEGPSILRIQQVVRGDSAAYFCASSPRQGSSYEQYFGPGTRLTVT.

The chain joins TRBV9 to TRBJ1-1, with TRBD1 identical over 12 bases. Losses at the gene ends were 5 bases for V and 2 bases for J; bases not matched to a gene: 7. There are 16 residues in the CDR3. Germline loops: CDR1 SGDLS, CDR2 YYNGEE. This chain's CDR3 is CASRDPGQGANTEAFF. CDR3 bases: TGTGCCAGCAGAGATCCGGGACAGGGGGCCAACACTGAAGCTTTCTTT.

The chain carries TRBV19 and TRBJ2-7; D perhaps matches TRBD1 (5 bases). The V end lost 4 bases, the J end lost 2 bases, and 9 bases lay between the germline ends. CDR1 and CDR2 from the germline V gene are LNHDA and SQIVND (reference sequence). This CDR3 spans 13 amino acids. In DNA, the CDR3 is TGTGCCAGTAGTAAACAGGTCACCTACGAGCAGTACTTC. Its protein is CASSKQVTYEQYF.